The present TCR beta chain was sequenced within a study of shared clonotypes between healthy human individuals (dated by TCRdb to the early 2020s). Regarding the complete study: The cohort included a few men and two women between 18 and 49 years of age. For each donor, CD4 naive and CD4 memory were each run on three plates, CD8 naive on two plates, and CD8 memory on one plate. Blood TCR repertoires of four to six healthy adults were deeply sequenced to estimate repertoire size and the extent of clonotype sharing between individuals. To increase sequencing depth and limit assay-specific biases, TCR repertoire library preparation and sequencing were carried out by different laboratories using diverse techniques. Per donor, leukapheresis produced somewhere between about 0.8 and 9.5 billion PBMCs.

Donors were healthy HIV-negative adults with no recently reported acute infections or vaccinations. Every donor was a Caucasian adult residing in Nashville, Tennessee, USA. CD4+ T cells were enriched by magnetic negative selection; naive cells were then positively selected on CD45RA, and the negative fraction formed the memory subset. Blood was obtained by leukapheresis, after which PBMCs were separated by Ficoll-Histopaque density gradient centrifugation and cryopreserved in liquid nitrogen vapor phase. Purity and quantity of every magnetically sorted T cell population were checked by analytical flow cytometry. Genomic DNA was isolated from each sorted fraction and quantified by UV absorbance on a Nanodrop 2000c. Using the deep immunoSEQ assay, multiplex PCR amplified TCR CDR3 regions from genomic DNA. For each cell subset, the extracted genomic DNA was distributed evenly across all wells of several immunoSEQ 96-well plates, and each plate served as one replicate. For sorted subsets, about 200 ng genomic DNA, equal to about 30,000 T cell genomes, was loaded into each replicate PCR. Purified libraries were quantified with a Qubit 3.0 fluorometer, sized on a Bioanalyzer 2100, and re-quantified with the KAPA Library Quantification kit. Every immunoSEQ 96-well plate was sequenced on a separate single-read 150-cycle Illumina NextSeq 550 flow cell. Regarding the original processing steps: The immunoSEQ output contained only junctional sequences without quality scores, so filtering could not match that applied to full-length reads. To assign V/J genes and CDR3, sequences were annotated against IMGT germline references using PyIR, a Python wrapper for IgBLAST v1.9. Any read was removed if the V/J assignment was weak (E-value above 1e-6), the CDR3 was missing, or the read contained stop codons, out-of-frame junctions, or ambiguous translated residues. V3J clonotypes were defined as sequences sharing an identical inferred V gene, J gene, and CDR3 amino acid sequence. Percentage overlap between repertoires was computed as shared unique clonotypes divided by the size of the smaller repertoire. Three approaches were used to assess repertoire richness: RTK rarefaction, the Chao1 estimator, and Recon v2.1 estimates of unobserved clonotypes. Generation probabilities were computed with OLGA for all TCRbeta clonotypes obtained by the gDNA method from four donors. TCRdb holds this immuneACCESS table with in-frame rearrangements only. Some clones are missing; in checked studies, unresolved V genes explain under half, and the rest has no known cause. The DNA was the basis for D and trimming; V, J and clone size are from that table. Here the sample has millions of clones; 95% occur a single time. Jointly, the top ten make up 0.1% to 0.15% of the sample.

The CDR3 has 13 amino acids, counting the end cysteine and phenylalanine. The entry retains the CDR3 DNA only, 39 bases that are in frame from base 1. CDR1 and CDR2 were assigned from the germline V gene as SGHRS and YFSETQ. The junction shows trimming of 6 bases on V and 5 bases on J, plus 13 bases between the germline ends. Points on this clone: What antigen it recognizes has not been identified. Per-nucleotide qualities are absent, and no much larger clonotype sits a single base away.

Study-level results and caveats: Only blood was sampled, and tissue TCR repertoires likely differ from those in blood. Because the study included only a small number of donors, the genetic and exposure-history diversity represented was limited. Naive subsets generally had larger estimated clonotype richness than memory subsets did. Rarefaction of sorted-subset datasets indicated incomplete sequencing despite the large sequencing depth. Pairwise subsampling led to the expectation that sequencing depth would affect the degree of clonotype sharing among donors. Compared with non-shared clonotypes, the clonotypes found in all four sorted-subset donors had higher generation probabilities. Sharing across several donors was observed for approximately 4.6% of naive CD4, 3% to 4% of naive CD8, roughly 2.4% of memory CD4, and about 0.39% of memory CD8 clonotypes.

Rearrangement joined TRBV5-1 to TRBJ2-3; the D gene lacks a confident call. The sample consisted of naive CD4+ T cells sorted from blood. What the cell subset or site label conveys for this sample: CD45RA+ positively selected. The clonotype originates from a young man in good health. In nucleotide form, the sequence is TGCGCCAGCACCCACGGGCCGAAAGATACGCAGTATTTT. This gives the protein CASTHGPKDTQYF.